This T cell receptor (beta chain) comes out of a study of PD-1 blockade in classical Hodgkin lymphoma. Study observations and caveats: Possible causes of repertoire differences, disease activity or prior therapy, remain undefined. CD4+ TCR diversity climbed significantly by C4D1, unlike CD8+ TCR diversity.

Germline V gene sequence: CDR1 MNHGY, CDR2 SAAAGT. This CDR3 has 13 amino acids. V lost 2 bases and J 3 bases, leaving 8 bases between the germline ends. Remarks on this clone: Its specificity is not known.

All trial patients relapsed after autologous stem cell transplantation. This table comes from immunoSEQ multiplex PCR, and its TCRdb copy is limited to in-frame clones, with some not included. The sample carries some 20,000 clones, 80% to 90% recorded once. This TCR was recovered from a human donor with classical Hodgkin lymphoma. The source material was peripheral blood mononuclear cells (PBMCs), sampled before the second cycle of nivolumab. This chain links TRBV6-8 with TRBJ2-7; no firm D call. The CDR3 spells CASSYTDRYEQYF. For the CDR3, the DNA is TGTGCCAGCAGTTACACGGATCGCTACGAGCAGTACTTC.